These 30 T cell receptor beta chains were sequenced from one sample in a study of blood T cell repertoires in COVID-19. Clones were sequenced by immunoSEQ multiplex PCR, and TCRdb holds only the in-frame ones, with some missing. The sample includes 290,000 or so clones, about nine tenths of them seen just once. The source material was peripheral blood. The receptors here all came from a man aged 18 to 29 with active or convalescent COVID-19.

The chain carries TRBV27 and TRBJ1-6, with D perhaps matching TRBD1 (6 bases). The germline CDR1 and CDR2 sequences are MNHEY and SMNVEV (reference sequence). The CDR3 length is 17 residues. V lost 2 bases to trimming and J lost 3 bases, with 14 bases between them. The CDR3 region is CASSLLRTDYYNSPLHF. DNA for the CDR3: TGTGCCAGCAGTTTACTTCGGACAGACTACTATAATTCACCCCTCCACTTT.

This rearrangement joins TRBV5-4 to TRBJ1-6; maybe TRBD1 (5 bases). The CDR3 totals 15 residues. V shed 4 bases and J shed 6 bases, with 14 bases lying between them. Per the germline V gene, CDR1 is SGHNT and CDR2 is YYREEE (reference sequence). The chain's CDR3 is CASSLGGTGNSPLHF. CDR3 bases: TGTGCCAGCAGCCTCGGGGGTACCGGTAATTCACCCCTCCACTTT.

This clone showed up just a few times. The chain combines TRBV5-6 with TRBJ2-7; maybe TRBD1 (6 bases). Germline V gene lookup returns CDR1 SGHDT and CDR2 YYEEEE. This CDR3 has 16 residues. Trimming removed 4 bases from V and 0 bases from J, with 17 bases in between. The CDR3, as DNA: TGTGCCAGCAGCCCCTTCTGGACAGATAGCTCCTACGAGCAGTACTTC. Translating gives CASSPFWTDSSYEQYF.

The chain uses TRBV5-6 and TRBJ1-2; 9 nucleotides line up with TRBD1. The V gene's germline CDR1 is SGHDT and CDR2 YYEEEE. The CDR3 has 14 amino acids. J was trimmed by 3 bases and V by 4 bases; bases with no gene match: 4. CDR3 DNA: TGTGCCAGCAGCATGGGACAGGGTGACTATGGCTACACCTTC. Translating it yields CASSMGQGDYGYTF. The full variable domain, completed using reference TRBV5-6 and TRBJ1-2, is DAGVTQSPTHLIKTRGQQVTLRCSPKSGHDTVSWYQQALGQGPQFIFQYYEEEERQRGNFPDRFSGHQFPNYSSELNVNALLLGDSALYLCASSMGQGDYGYTFGSGTRLTVV.

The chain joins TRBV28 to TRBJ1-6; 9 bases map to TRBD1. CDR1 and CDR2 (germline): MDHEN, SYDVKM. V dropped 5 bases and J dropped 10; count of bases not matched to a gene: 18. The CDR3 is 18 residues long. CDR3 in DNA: TGTGCCAGCAGTGGTCTGGGTTGGGACAGGGCCATCGGGTCACCCCTCCACTTT. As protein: CASSGLGWDRAIGSPLHF.

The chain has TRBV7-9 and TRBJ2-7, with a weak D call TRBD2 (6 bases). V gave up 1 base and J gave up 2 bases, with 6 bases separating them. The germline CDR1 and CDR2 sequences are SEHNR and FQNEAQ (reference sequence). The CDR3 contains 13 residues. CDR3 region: CASSLGLAYEQYF. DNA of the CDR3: TGTGCCAGCAGCTTAGGACTAGCCTACGAGCAGTACTTC.

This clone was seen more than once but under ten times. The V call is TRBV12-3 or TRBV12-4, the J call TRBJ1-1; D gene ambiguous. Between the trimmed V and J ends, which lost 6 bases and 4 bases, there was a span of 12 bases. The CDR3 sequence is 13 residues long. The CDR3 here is CASRIETGTEAFF. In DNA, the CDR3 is TGTGCCAGCAGGATCGAGACTGGCACTGAAGCTTTCTTT.

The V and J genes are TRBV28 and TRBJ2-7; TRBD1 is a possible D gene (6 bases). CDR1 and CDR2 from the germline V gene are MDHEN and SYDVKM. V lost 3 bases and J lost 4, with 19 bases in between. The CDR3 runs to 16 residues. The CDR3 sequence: CASSLSPGAGRYEQYF. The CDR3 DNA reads TGTGCCAGCAGTTTGTCCCCAGGGGCTGGGCGGTACGAGCAGTACTTC.

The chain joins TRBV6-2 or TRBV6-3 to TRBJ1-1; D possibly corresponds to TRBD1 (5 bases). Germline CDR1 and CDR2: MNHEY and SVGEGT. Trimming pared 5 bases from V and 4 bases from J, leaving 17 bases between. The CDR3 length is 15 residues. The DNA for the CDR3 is TGTGCCAGCAGTCAATGGACCTCCGGGGGCACTGAAGCTTTCTTT. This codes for CASSQWTSGGTEAFF.

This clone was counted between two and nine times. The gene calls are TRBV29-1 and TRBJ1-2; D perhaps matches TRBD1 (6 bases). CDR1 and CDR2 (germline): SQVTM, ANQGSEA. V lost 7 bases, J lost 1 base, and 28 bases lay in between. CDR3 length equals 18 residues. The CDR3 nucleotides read TGCAGCGCCTACCCCACCCAACAACAGAAGGGGGATAACTATGGCTACACCTTC. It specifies CSAYPTQQQKGDNYGYTF. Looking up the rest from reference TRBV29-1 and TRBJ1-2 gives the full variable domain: SAVISQKPSRDICQRGTSLTIQCQVDSQVTMMFWYRQQPGQSLTLIATANQGSEATYESGFVIDKFPISRPNLTFSTLTVSNMSPEDSSIYLCSAYPTQQQKGDNYGYTFGSGTRLTVV.

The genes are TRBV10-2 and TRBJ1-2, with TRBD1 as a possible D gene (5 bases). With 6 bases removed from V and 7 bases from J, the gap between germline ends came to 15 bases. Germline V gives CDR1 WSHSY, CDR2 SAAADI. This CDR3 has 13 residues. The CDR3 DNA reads TGCGCCAGCAGCCCCGCGGGGGTACCTGGCTACACCTTC. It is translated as CASSPAGVPGYTF.

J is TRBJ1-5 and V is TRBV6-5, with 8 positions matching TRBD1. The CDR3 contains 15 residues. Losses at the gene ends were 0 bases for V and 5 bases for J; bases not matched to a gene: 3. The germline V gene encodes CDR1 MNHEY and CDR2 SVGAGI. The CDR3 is CASSYSYRGDQPQHF. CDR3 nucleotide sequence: TGTGCCAGCAGTTACTCGTACAGGGGGGATCAGCCCCAGCATTTT.

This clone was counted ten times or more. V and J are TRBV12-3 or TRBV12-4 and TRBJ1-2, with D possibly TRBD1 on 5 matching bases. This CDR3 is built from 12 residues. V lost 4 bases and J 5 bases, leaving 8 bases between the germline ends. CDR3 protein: CASSSKGYGYTF. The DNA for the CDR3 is TGTGCCAGCAGTTCAAAGGGGTATGGCTACACCTTC.

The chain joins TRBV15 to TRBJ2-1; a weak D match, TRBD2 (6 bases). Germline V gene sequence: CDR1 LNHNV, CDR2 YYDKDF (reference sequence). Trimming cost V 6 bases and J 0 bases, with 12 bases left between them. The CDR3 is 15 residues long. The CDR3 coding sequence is TGTGCCACCAGTGTGGGGGGATACTCCTACAATGAGCAGTTCTTC. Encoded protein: CATSVGGYSYNEQFF.

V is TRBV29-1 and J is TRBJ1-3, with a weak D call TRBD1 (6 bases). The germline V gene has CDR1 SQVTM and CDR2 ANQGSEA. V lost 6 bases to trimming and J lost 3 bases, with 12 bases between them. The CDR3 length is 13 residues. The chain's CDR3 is CSVATGNGNTIYF. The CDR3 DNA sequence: TGCAGCGTCGCCACAGGGAATGGAAACACCATATATTTT.

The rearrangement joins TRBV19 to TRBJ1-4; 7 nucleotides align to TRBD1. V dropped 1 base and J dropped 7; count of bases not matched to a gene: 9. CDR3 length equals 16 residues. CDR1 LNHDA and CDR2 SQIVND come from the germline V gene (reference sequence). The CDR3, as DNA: TGTGCCAGTAGTATAGTCCGGACAGGCGGGACTGAAAAACTGTTTTTT. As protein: CASSIVRTGGTEKLFF.

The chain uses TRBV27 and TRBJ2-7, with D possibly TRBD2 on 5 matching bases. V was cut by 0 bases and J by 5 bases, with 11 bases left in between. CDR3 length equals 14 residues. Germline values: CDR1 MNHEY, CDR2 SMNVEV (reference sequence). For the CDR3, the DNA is TGTGCCAGCAGTTTATCACGGGGATCGAACGAGCAGTACTTC. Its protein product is CASSLSRGSNEQYF.

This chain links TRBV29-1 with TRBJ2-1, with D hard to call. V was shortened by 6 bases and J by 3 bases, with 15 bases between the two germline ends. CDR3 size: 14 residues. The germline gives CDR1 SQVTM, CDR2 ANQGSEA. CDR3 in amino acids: CSVVMTSSYNEQFF. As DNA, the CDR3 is TGCAGCGTCGTAATGACAAGCAGCTACAATGAGCAGTTCTTC.

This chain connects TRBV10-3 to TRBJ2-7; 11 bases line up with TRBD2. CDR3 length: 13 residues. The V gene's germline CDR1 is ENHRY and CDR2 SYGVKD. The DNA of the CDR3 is TGTGGAGTTTCTAGCGGGGGGCGCTACGAGCAGTACTTC. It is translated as CGVSSGGRYEQYF.

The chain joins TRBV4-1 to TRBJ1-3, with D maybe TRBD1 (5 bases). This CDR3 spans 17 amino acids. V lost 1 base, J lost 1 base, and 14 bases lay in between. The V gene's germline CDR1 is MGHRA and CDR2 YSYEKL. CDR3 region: CASSQGGGRSSGNTIYF. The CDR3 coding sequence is TGCGCCAGCAGCCAAGGGGGGGGACGCTCGTCTGGAAACACCATATATTTT.

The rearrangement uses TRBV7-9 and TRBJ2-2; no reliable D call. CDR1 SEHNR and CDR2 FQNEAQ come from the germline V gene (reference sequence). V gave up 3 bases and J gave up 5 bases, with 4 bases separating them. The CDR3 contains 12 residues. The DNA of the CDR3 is TGTGCCAGCAGCTTGAGAACCGGGGAGCTGTTTTTT. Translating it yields CASSLRTGELFF.

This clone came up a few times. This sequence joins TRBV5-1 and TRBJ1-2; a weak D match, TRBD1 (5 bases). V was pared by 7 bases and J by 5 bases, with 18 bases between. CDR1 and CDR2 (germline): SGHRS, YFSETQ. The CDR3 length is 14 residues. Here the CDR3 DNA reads TGCGCCAGCGGCCCGGGCCAGGGAGGGTATGGCTACACCTTC. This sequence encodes CASGPGQGGYGYTF. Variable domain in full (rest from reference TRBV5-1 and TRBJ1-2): KAGVTQTPRYLIKTRGQQVTLSCSPISGHRSVSWYQQTPGQGLQFLFEYFSETQRNKGNFPGRFSGRQFSNSRSEMNVSTLELGDSALYLCASGPGQGGYGYTFGSGTRLTVV.

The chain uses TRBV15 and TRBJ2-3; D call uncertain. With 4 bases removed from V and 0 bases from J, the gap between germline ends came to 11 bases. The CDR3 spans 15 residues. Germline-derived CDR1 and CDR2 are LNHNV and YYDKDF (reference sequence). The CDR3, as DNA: TGTGCCACCAGCAAAAGACTTGCTAGCACAGATACGCAGTATTTT. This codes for CATSKRLASTDTQYF.

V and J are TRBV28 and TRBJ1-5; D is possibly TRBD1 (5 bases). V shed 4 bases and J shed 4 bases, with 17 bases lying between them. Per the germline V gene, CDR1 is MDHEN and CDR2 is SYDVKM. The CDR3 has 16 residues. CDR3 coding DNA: TGTGCCAGCAGTTCAACCAGGGATTTTCGGAATCAGCCCCAGCATTTT. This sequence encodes CASSSTRDFRNQPQHF.

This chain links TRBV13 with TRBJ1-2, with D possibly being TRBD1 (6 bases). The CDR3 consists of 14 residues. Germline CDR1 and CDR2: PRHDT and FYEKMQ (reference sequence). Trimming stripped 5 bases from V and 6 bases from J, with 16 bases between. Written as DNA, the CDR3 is TGTGCCAGCAGCACCACCGGGACACAAAATGGCTACACCTTC. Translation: CASSTTGTQNGYTF.

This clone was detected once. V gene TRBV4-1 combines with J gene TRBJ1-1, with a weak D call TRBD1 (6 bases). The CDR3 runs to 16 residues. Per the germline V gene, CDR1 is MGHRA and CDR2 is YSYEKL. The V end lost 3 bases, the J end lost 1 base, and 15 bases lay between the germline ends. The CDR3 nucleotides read TGCGCCAGCAGCCAGACAGGCTTACAACCGAACACTGAAGCTTTCTTT. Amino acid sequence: CASSQTGLQPNTEAFF.

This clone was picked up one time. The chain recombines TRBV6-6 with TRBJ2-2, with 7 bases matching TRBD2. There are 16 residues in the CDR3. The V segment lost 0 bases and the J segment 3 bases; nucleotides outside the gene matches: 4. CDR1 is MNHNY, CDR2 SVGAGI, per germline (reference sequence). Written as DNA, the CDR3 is TGTGCCAGCAGTTACTCGAAGGCGGGAGACACCGGGGAGCTGTTTTTT. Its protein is CASSYSKAGDTGELFF.

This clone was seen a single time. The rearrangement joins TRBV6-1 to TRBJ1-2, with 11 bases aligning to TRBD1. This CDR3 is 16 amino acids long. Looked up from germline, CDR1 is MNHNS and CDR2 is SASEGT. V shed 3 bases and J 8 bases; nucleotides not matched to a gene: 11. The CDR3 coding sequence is TGTGCCAGCAGTGACAAGTACCGGACAGGGGGCAAAGGCTACACCTTC. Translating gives CASSDKYRTGGKGYTF.

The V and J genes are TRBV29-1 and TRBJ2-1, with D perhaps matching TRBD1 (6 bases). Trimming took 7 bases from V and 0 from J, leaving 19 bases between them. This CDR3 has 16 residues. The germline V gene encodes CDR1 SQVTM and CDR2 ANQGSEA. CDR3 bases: TGCAGCGGCCACCCCGGGACATTCTTCTCCTACAATGAGCAGTTCTTC. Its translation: CSGHPGTFFSYNEQFF.

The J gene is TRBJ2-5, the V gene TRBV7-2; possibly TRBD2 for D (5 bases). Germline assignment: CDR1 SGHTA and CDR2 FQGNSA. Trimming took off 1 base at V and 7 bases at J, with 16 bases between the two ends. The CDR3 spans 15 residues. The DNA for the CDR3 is TGTGCCAGCAGCTTAGAAGCCTCACGGGGAGTGACCCAGTACTTC. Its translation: CASSLEASRGVTQYF. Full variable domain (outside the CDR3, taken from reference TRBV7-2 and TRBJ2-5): GAGVSQSPSNKVTEKGKDVELRCDPISGHTALYWYRQSLGQGLEFLIYFQGNSAPDKSGLPSDRFSAERTGGSVSTLTIQRTQQEDSAVYLCASSLEASRGVTQYFGPGTRLLVL.